This is a list of T cell receptor beta chains from one sample in a study of cytomegalovirus exposure and HLA in healthy donors. Measured with immunoSEQ multiplex PCR; TCRdb has only the in-frame clones, and not every one. The sample records 95,000 to 150,000 clones, about 85% being singletons. The source material was PBMCs. All receptors derive from a man in his fifties or sixties in good health and CMV-seronegative. CDR3s include the opening cysteine and the closing phenylalanine or tryptophan. The order of the fields is clone size, V gene, D gene, J gene, CDR3 protein, CDR3 DNA. The D gene is left open where the match is weak. Clone sizes are given selectively: once, few, many, or a class where the clone is expanded.

abundance: -
v_gene: TRBV20-1
d_gene: TRBD2
j_gene: TRBJ2-7
CDR3aa: CSVAGENEQYF
CDR3nt: TGCAGTGTAGCGGGAGAAAACGAGCAGTACTTC

abundance: -
v_gene: TRBV7-2
d_gene: -
j_gene: TRBJ2-3
CDR3aa: CASSLVGTQYF
CDR3nt: TGTGCCAGCAGCTTAGTCGGTACGCAGTATTTT

abundance: -
v_gene: TRBV6-1
d_gene: TRBD1
j_gene: TRBJ2-3
CDR3aa: CASGGTGGIPDTQYF
CDR3nt: TGTGCCAGCGGGGGGACAGGGGGCATCCCAGATACGCAGTATTTT

abundance: -
v_gene: TRBV6-1
d_gene: -
j_gene: TRBJ1-6
CDR3aa: CASSLNPDSSPLHF
CDR3nt: TGTGCCAGCAGCCTAAACCCAGACAGTTCACCCCTCCACTTT

abundance: -
v_gene: TRBV29-1
d_gene: TRBD1
j_gene: TRBJ1-1
CDR3aa: CSASQQGITEAFF
CDR3nt: TGCAGCGCATCGCAACAGGGGATCACTGAAGCTTTCTTT

abundance: -
v_gene: TRBV12-5
d_gene: -
j_gene: TRBJ2-1
CDR3aa: CASGSGDGSYNEQFF
CDR3nt: TGTGCTAGTGGTTCAGGGGATGGTTCCTACAATGAGCAGTTCTTC

abundance: -
v_gene: TRBV29-1
d_gene: TRBD2
j_gene: TRBJ2-7
CDR3aa: CSGGTSGSSHEQYF
CDR3nt: TGCAGCGGCGGGACTAGCGGGAGTTCTCACGAGCAGTACTTC

abundance: -
v_gene: TRBV6-1
d_gene: TRBD2
j_gene: TRBJ2-2
CDR3aa: CASSEGEGIGELFF
CDR3nt: TGTGCCAGCAGTGAAGGGGAGGGGATCGGGGAGCTGTTTTTT

abundance: -
v_gene: TRBV19
d_gene: TRBD1
j_gene: TRBJ2-5
CDR3aa: CASREGATETQYF
CDR3nt: TGTGCCAGTCGAGAGGGGGCCACGGAGACCCAGTACTTC

abundance: -
v_gene: TRBV28
d_gene: TRBD1
j_gene: TRBJ2-6
CDR3aa: CASSFVTGNSGANVLTF
CDR3nt: TGTGCCAGCAGTTTTGTGACAGGGAACTCTGGGGCCAACGTCCTGACTTTC

abundance: -
v_gene: TRBV5-1
d_gene: TRBD1
j_gene: TRBJ2-7
CDR3aa: CASSGTASYEQYF
CDR3nt: TGCGCCAGCAGCGGGACAGCCTCCTACGAGCAGTACTTC

abundance: -
v_gene: TRBV7-8
d_gene: -
j_gene: TRBJ2-7
CDR3aa: CATGSGPEQYF
CDR3nt: TGTGCCACAGGTTCCGGCCCCGAGCAGTACTTC

abundance: -
v_gene: TRBV5-1
d_gene: -
j_gene: TRBJ2-7
CDR3aa: CASSDGQIESSYEQYF
CDR3nt: TGCGCCAGCAGCGATGGACAAATAGAGAGCTCCTACGAGCAGTACTTC

abundance: few
v_gene: TRBV6-1
d_gene: -
j_gene: TRBJ1-5
CDR3aa: CAARESRDQPQHF
CDR3nt: TGTGCCGCGAGGGAGTCTCGAGATCAGCCCCAGCATTTT

abundance: -
v_gene: TRBV13
d_gene: -
j_gene: TRBJ2-5
CDR3aa: CASSLSDGVRETQYF
CDR3nt: TGTGCCAGCAGCTTAAGTGACGGGGTAAGGGAGACCCAGTACTTC

abundance: -
v_gene: TRBV28
d_gene: -
j_gene: TRBJ1-1
CDR3aa: CASSIRGQTMNTEAFF
CDR3nt: TGTGCCAGCAGCATCAGGGGTCAAACCATGAACACTGAAGCTTTCTTT

abundance: -
v_gene: TRBV19
d_gene: -
j_gene: TRBJ1-2
CDR3aa: CASMGHGNYGYTF
CDR3nt: TGTGCCAGTATGGGGCACGGAAACTATGGCTACACCTTC

abundance: -
v_gene: TRBV28
d_gene: -
j_gene: TRBJ1-2
CDR3aa: CASSSQTPRHGYTF
CDR3nt: TGTGCCAGCAGTTCCCAGACACCCCGACATGGCTACACCTTC

abundance: -
v_gene: TRBV5-1
d_gene: -
j_gene: TRBJ1-2
CDR3aa: CASSGRYYGYTF
CDR3nt: TGCGCCAGCAGCGGGAGGTACTATGGCTACACCTTC

abundance: -
v_gene: TRBV7-2
d_gene: -
j_gene: TRBJ1-1
CDR3aa: CASSLAGGNTEAFF
CDR3nt: TGTGCCAGCAGCTTAGCAGGGGGGAACACTGAAGCTTTCTTT

abundance: -
v_gene: TRBV7-8
d_gene: -
j_gene: TRBJ2-7
CDR3aa: CASSLRSQWAYEQYF
CDR3nt: TGTGCCAGCAGCTTGCGGTCCCAGTGGGCCTACGAGCAGTACTTC

abundance: -
v_gene: TRBV27
d_gene: TRBD1
j_gene: TRBJ1-1
CDR3aa: CASSSGRGMNTEAFF
CDR3nt: TGTGCCAGCAGTTCAGGCAGGGGGATGAACACTGAAGCTTTCTTT

abundance: -
v_gene: TRBV18
d_gene: TRBD1
j_gene: TRBJ1-1
CDR3aa: CASSPRTGGTEAFF
CDR3nt: TGTGCCAGCTCACCAAGGACAGGGGGCACTGAAGCTTTCTTT

abundance: -
v_gene: TRBV19
d_gene: TRBD1
j_gene: TRBJ2-1
CDR3aa: CASSIAGTGNLDEQFF
CDR3nt: TGTGCCAGTAGTATTGCCGGGACAGGGAACCTCGATGAGCAGTTCTTC

abundance: -
v_gene: TRBV30
d_gene: TRBD1
j_gene: TRBJ1-5
CDR3aa: CAWGTGVSNQPQHF
CDR3nt: TGTGCCTGGGGGACAGGGGTTAGCAATCAGCCCCAGCATTTT

abundance: -
v_gene: TRBV7-2
d_gene: -
j_gene: TRBJ1-6
CDR3aa: CASSLEGDSYNSPLHF
CDR3nt: TGTGCCAGCAGCTTAGAAGGCGACAGCTATAATTCACCCCTCCACTTT